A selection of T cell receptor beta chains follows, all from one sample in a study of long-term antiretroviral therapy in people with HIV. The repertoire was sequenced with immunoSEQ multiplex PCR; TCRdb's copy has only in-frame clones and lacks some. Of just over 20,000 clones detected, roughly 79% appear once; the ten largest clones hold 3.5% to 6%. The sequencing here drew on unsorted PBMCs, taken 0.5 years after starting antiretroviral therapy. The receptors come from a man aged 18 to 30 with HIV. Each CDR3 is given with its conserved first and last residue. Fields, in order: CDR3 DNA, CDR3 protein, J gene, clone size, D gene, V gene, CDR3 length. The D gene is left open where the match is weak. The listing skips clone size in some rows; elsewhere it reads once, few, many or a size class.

TGTGCCAGCAGCGAAGGGGGCTCTTCCTATAATTCACCCCTCCACTTT,CASSEGGSSYNSPLHF,TRBJ1-6,-,TRBD1,TRBV9,16
TGTGCCAGCTCACCAATCCTCGGGGGTACCACGCAGTATTTT,CASSPILGGTTQYF,TRBJ2-3,-,-,TRBV18,14
TGTGCCAGCAGTTTAAATAGCGGGGGGCAACCAGATACGCAGTATTTT,CASSLNSGGQPDTQYF,TRBJ2-3,-,TRBD2,TRBV28,16
TGTGCCAGCAGCTCCCAGCCCCAGCATTTT,CASSSQPQHF,TRBJ1-5,-,-,TRBV7-9,10
TGTGCCAGCTCACCAAGGCAGAACTACGAGCAGTACTTC,CASSPRQNYEQYF,TRBJ2-7,-,-,TRBV18,13
TGTGCCAGCTCACTTCGCGGCCCAGGGATAGATCCTGGAAACACCATATATTTT,CASSLRGPGIDPGNTIYF,TRBJ1-3,-,-,TRBV18,18
TGTGCCAGCAAGGTAGGGGAGACCCAGTACTTC,CASKVGETQYF,TRBJ2-5,-,-,TRBV6-1,11
TGTGCCAGCAGCCTTAAGAAGCGGGAGCAGGACAATGAGCAGTTCTTC,CASSLKKREQDNEQFF,TRBJ2-1,-,TRBD2,TRBV7-3,16
TGTGCCAGCAGCTTGTTCCATGGAAGCAATCAGCCCCAGCATTTT,CASSLFHGSNQPQHF,TRBJ1-5,few,-,TRBV5-5,15
TGTGCCGGAACCCCGCGACAGACCCAGTACTTC,CAGTPRQTQYF,TRBJ2-5,-,-,TRBV2,11
TGCGCCAGCAGCTTGAATCCGGGACTAGCGGGGTTCTACAATGAGCAGTTCTTC,CASSLNPGLAGFYNEQFF,TRBJ2-1,few,TRBD2,TRBV5-1,18
TGTGCCAGCAGCCGGACTCTAGAGCAGTACTTC,CASSRTLEQYF,TRBJ2-7,-,-,TRBV7-9,11
TGTGCCAGCCGGGGCACCGGGGAGCTGTTTTTT,CASRGTGELFF,TRBJ2-2,-,-,TRBV11-3,11
TGTGCCGGAAGGACAGACGCCTACGAGCAGTACTTC,CAGRTDAYEQYF,TRBJ2-7,-,-,TRBV2,12
TGTGCCAGCAGCTTAAGTCAGCAAGAGACCCAGTACTTC,CASSLSQQETQYF,TRBJ2-5,-,-,TRBV7-2,13
TGTGCCAGCAGTTTCACTAGCGGGAGAAGTGAGCAGTTCTTC,CASSFTSGRSEQFF,TRBJ2-1,-,TRBD2,TRBV28,14
TGCGCCAGCAGCTTGGTGGCTAGCGGAGCCACAGATACGCAGTATTTT,CASSLVASGATDTQYF,TRBJ2-3,few,TRBD2,TRBV5-1,16
TGTGCCAGCAGCCTCGACAGGGGGCCGCTCTCTGAAAAACTGTTTTTT,CASSLDRGPLSEKLFF,TRBJ1-4,-,TRBD1,TRBV7-2,16
TGTGCCAGCAGCGCCTGGGCTAGCGGAAGCACAGATACGCAGTATTTT,CASSAWASGSTDTQYF,TRBJ2-3,-,TRBD2,TRBV9,16
TGTGCCAGCAGTAGGAAACCTGAGGCGCCCCAGCATTTT,CASSRKPEAPQHF,TRBJ1-5,once,-,TRBV6-5,13
TGTGCCAGCTCACCACAACAACAGGGTTCGGGCACAGATACGCAGTATTTT,CASSPQQQGSGTDTQYF,TRBJ2-3,-,-,TRBV18,17
TGTGCCAGCAGCGCCCTACATGGCGGCGGCTATGGCTACACCTTC,CASSALHGGGYGYTF,TRBJ1-2,-,-,TRBV9,15
TGTGCCAGCACCCGGCGGCAGGGGATTGTTAATGAAAAACTGTTTTTT,CASTRRQGIVNEKLFF,TRBJ1-4,-,-,TRBV5-8,16
TGTGCCAGCAGCTTAACCCGACAGGTTCCCGAGCAGTACTTC,CASSLTRQVPEQYF,TRBJ2-7,-,-,TRBV7-9,14
TGTGCCAGCAGCTTCAGTGTGGGGACAGGGGTTTCACCCCTCCACTTT,CASSFSVGTGVSPLHF,TRBJ1-6,-,TRBD1,TRBV27,16
TGCAGCGTCTCATCAGGGAGAAGCTACGAGCAGTACTTC,CSVSSGRSYEQYF,TRBJ2-7,-,-,TRBV29-1,13
TGTGCCAGCAGCGTATCAGCGGGGGCCTACAATGAGCAGTTCTTC,CASSVSAGAYNEQFF,TRBJ2-1,-,TRBD2,TRBV9,15
TGTGCCAGCAGCTTAGAGAGTGGGCCGGGCGCTGAAGCTTTCTTT,CASSLESGPGAEAFF,TRBJ1-1,-,-,TRBV7-9,15
TGTGCCAGCGGCACAGGGGGCCTAATGATTTCGGCTTTCTTT,CASGTGGLMISAFF,TRBJ1-1,-,TRBD1,TRBV27,14
TGTGCCAGCAGTTTCATCTCTGGGGCCAACGTCCTGACTTTC,CASSFISGANVLTF,TRBJ2-6,-,-,TRBV27,14
TGTGCCAGTAGTTCCTGGACTGAGGCAGATACGCAGTATTTT,CASSSWTEADTQYF,TRBJ2-3,-,-,TRBV19,14
TGTGCCAGCAGTAGCGGTAGCACAGATACGCAGTATTTT,CASSSGSTDTQYF,TRBJ2-3,-,-,TRBV6-5,13
TGCGCCAGCAGCCACTTGTCTAGCGGGAGCAACATTCAGTACTTC,CASSHLSSGSNIQYF,TRBJ2-4,once,TRBD2,TRBV4-3,15
TGTGCCAGCAGCTTAGGCGGAACAACTAATGAAAAACTGTTTTTT,CASSLGGTTNEKLFF,TRBJ1-4,-,-,TRBV7-2,15
TGTGCCAGCAGCGTAGAGGCCAGGAAACTAGATACGCAGTATTTT,CASSVEARKLDTQYF,TRBJ2-3,-,-,TRBV9,15
TGTGCCAGCAGCTTAGAACGGTCGAGGGAGCTGTTTTTT,CASSLERSRELFF,TRBJ2-2,-,-,TRBV7-8,13
TGTGCCAGCAGCTTACTTGGTAGCGGGAGGGCCTGGGATGAGCAGTTCTTC,CASSLLGSGRAWDEQFF,TRBJ2-1,-,TRBD2,TRBV7-3,17
TGCGCCAGCAGCGGACAAGGTGGGGGCAGTGGCTACACCTTC,CASSGQGGGSGYTF,TRBJ1-2,few,-,TRBV4-1,14
TGTGCCAGCAGCTTTCGGTCCTTTGGAAACCAAGAGACCCAGTACTTC,CASSFRSFGNQETQYF,TRBJ2-5,-,-,TRBV7-8,16
TGTGCCTGGGGACGGGGGAACACTGAAGCTTTCTTT,CAWGRGNTEAFF,TRBJ1-1,-,-,TRBV30,12
TGTGCCAGCAGCTCTACAATGGGGGCTTTCTTT,CASSSTMGAFF,TRBJ1-1,-,-,TRBV7-9,11
TGTGCCAGCAGCTTGGCCAAGGGACTAGCCCACGAGCAGTACTTC,CASSLAKGLAHEQYF,TRBJ2-7,-,TRBD2,TRBV5-4,15
TGTGCCAGCTCACCAGATAATTCACCCCTCCACTTT,CASSPDNSPLHF,TRBJ1-6,few,-,TRBV18,12
TGTGCCAGTAATGGGGGGGCGCTGAATTTAATTGCCGGGGAGCTGTTTTTT,CASNGGALNLIAGELFF,TRBJ2-2,once,-,TRBV19,17
TGTGCCAGCAGCTTATGGTCAGGGTTGAACACTGAAGCTTTCTTT,CASSLWSGLNTEAFF,TRBJ1-1,-,-,TRBV13,15
TGTGCCAGCAGGTCAGGGGGCACGGCCTACGAGCAGTACTTC,CASRSGGTAYEQYF,TRBJ2-7,-,TRBD1,TRBV6-5,14
TGTGCCAGCAGTCCACTGACCGATCCAGCCTTCGGCCTCTTT,CASSPLTDPAFGLF,TRBJ1-1,-,-,TRBV27,14
TGTGCCAGTAGTCAACCCATCTCCGCTAGCGGGAGGGCCTACGAGCAGTACTTC,CASSQPISASGRAYEQYF,TRBJ2-7,-,TRBD2,TRBV19,18
TGTGCCAGCAGCCCTGCGGGGGGGAACACCGGGGAGCTGTTTTTT,CASSPAGGNTGELFF,TRBJ2-2,-,TRBD2,TRBV13,15
TGTGCCAGCAGACTTATAGCGGGAGGCGCGGATACGCAGTATTTT,CASRLIAGGADTQYF,TRBJ2-3,once,TRBD2,TRBV6-5,15
TGTGCCAGCAGTTACTCGCCAGCAGGCGGGGTAGATACGCAGTATTTT,CASSYSPAGGVDTQYF,TRBJ2-3,-,-,TRBV6-6,16
TGTGCCAGCAGTGCTTTGGGGGCCCAAGAGACCCAGTACTTC,CASSALGAQETQYF,TRBJ2-5,-,-,TRBV2,14